The 2 T cell receptor beta chains given below trace back to one sample, sequenced in a study of OX40 agonist ivuxolimab in advanced cancers. The assay was immunoSEQ multiplex PCR, and TCRdb's table has in-frame clones only and misses some. In the table there are 40,000 or so clones, about 85% of which are singletons. The sample consisted of CD4+ or CD8+ T cells sorted from blood, taken in a trial of the OX40 agonist ivuxolimab. These receptor sequences come from an adult with an advanced solid tumor such as melanoma, head and neck, liver or kidney cancer.

The chain joins TRBV4-1 to TRBJ2-3; 9 nucleotides line up with TRBD2. The CDR3 consists of 15 residues. CDR1 is MGHRA, CDR2 YSYEKL, per germline. J was trimmed by 5 bases and V by 2 bases; bases with no gene match: 5. Here the CDR3 reads CASSQSSGMGDTQYF. The CDR3, as DNA: TGCGCCAGCAGCCAATCTAGCGGGATGGGAGATACGCAGTATTTT.

The chain employs TRBV28 and TRBJ2-5; D may correspond to TRBD1 or TRBD2 (6 bases each). Trimming removed 4 bases at V and 5 bases at J, with 17 bases between. Per the germline V gene, CDR1 is MDHEN and CDR2 is SYDVKM. The CDR3 is 15 amino acids. CDR3 loop: CASSSPEGGTETQYF. CDR3 bases: TGTGCCAGCAGTTCCCCTGAAGGGGGGACGGAGACCCAGTACTTC.